The clone carrying this TCR beta chain is a singleton in its sample. This specimen belongs to a study of technical replicates of blood from a few donors. Profiling relied on immunoSEQ multiplex PCR, and the TCRdb table lists in-frame clones only, not all of them. The data contain around 84,000 clones, just over 90% of them singletons. The CDR3 runs to 16 residues. V lost 5 bases to trimming and J lost 5 bases; unmatched junction nucleotides: 9. The germline V gene encodes CDR1 SGHNT and CDR2 YENEEA. The chain employs TRBV11-3 and TRBJ2-2; 9 nucleotides align to TRBD2. Sequenced: T cells isolated from PBMCs. The TCR sequence derives from a human donor in good health. This CDR3 is CASSHHSGSLTGELFF. The CDR3 bases are TGTGCCAGCAGCCACCATAGCGGGAGTCTTACCGGGGAGCTGTTTTTT.